The clone carrying this T cell receptor beta chain appeared a few times. Its antigen is not identified. The data stem from a study of T and B cells in COVID-19 patients. Study-wide background: At median age around 34 years, recovered patients were younger than active-infection patients at approximately 64. Findings and limits, study-wide: Exclusive to the recovered cohort were roughly 2,300 TCR clusters, 31 of them with low generation probability. Active COVID-19 showed highly clonal TRB repertoires; recovery showed diversity and richness above healthy donors. In COVID-19 patients, T cell receptor beta variable and joining gene use was reportedly strongly skewed.

Blood genomic DNA input for TRB amplification was about 240-550 ng. CDR1 GTSNPN and CDR2 SVGIG come from the germline V gene (reference sequence). V was clipped by 5 bases and J by 0 bases, with 8 bases between them. The CDR3 runs 13 residues. BIOMED2 TRB-A/B primer pools were used in multiplex TRB PCR. TCRdb independently ran MiXCR on the multiplex PCR reads; one entry per CDR3 protein. The sample has fewer than 6,500 distinct CDR3 sequences; around a quarter are singletons. This rearrangement joins TRBV30 to TRBJ1-5; TRBD1 is a possible D gene (6 bases). Sequences were obtained from blood. The receptor comes from a human donor with active COVID-19. The donor label of this sample is uncertain. For the CDR3, the DNA is TGTGCCTGGTCAGGGGATAGCAATCAGCCCCAGCATTTT. Translation: CAWSGDSNQPQHF.